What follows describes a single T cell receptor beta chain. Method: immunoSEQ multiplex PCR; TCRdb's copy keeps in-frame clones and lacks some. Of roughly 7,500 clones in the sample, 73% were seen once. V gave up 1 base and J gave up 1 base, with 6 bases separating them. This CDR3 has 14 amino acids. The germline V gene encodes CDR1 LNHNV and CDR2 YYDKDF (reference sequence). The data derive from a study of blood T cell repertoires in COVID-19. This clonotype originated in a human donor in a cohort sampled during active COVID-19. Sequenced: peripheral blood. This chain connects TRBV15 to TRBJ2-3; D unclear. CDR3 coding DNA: TGTGCCACCAGCAGAGCAACTGGCACAGATACGCAGTATTTT. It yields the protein CATSRATGTDTQYF.